This entry concerns a single T cell receptor (beta chain). Per the original data handling: Reference gene primer amplification yielded estimated nucleated cell counts. The repertoire was sequenced with immunoSEQ multiplex PCR; TCRdb's copy has only in-frame clones and lacks some. V, J and clone size reflect that table, while D and trimming were determined from the DNA. In the table there are roughly 220,000 clones, 70% to 85% of which are singletons. This CDR3 is built from 15 residues. The V gene end was trimmed by 3 bases and the J gene end by 10 bases; junction bases not matched to a gene: 12. Looked up from germline, CDR1 is MGHRA and CDR2 is YSYEKL. The sample belongs to a study of blood T cell repertoires in COVID-19. Membership in each cohort depended on participant-reported clinical history. Cohort 3 recovery required two negative PCRs, clearance, or symptom resolution.

Sequenced material: PBMCs or T cells enriched from blood (not recorded which). The chain uses TRBV4-1 and TRBJ2-1; 7 bases are a match to TRBD2. The sequence came from a man in his forties who had recovered from COVID-19. The CDR3 nucleotides are TGCGCCAGCAGCCAGGACCCCGGCGGGAGAAGGGAGCAGTTCTTC. Translated: CASSQDPGGRREQFF.